Sequencing of this TCR beta chain was carried out in a study of blood T cell repertoires in COVID-19. Across the study: From T cells, B-cell-depleted T cells, or PBMCs came the material, which was cDNA or gDNA.

Those enrolled in Seattle joined during active infection and were followed longitudinally afterward. Per the original data handling: Amplifying reference gene primers gave estimates of nucleated cell counts. The method was immunoSEQ multiplex PCR; TCRdb's version includes in-frame clones alone and lacks a portion of them. Clonal size and the V and J genes are those of that table, whereas D and trimming came from the DNA. This table holds about 130,000 clones, around 89% found once. Germline V gives CDR1 KGHSH, CDR2 LQKENI. The CDR3 length is 14 residues. Trimming left V 3 bases short and J 4 bases short, with 12 bases between.

The sequenced sample was peripheral blood. The TCR was taken from a man between 60 and 75 years old with COVID-19, enrolled during active disease. The J gene is TRBJ1-1, the V gene TRBV18, with D possibly matching TRBD1 (6 bases). The chain's CDR3 is CASSPLDSRTEAFF. CDR3 DNA sequence: TGTGCCAGCTCACCGCTGGACAGTCGCACTGAAGCTTTCTTT. The entire variable domain, with the rest obtained from reference TRBV18 and TRBJ1-1, is as follows: NAGVMQNPRHLVRRRGQEARLRCSPMKGHSHVYWYRQLPEEGLKFMVYLQKENIIDESGMPKERFSAEFPKEGPSILRIQQVVRGDSAAYFCASSPLDSRTEAFFGQGTRLTVV.